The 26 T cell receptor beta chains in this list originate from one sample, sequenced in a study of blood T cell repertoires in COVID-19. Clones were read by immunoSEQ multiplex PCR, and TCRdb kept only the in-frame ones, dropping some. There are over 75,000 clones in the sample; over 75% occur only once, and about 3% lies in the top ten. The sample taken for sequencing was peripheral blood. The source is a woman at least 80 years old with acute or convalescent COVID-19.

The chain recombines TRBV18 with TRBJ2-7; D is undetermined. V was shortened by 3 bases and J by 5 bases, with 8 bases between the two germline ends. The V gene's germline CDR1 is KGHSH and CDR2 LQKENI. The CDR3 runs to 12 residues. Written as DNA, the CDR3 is TGTGCCAGCTCACCCTCGAGCGACGAGCAGTACTTC. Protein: CASSPSSDEQYF.

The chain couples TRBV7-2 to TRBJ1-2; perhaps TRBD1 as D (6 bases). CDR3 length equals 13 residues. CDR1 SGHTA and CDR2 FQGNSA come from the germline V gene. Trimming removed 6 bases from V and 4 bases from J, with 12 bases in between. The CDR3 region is CASRPDRPYGYTF. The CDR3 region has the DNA TGTGCCAGCAGACCCGACAGGCCCTATGGCTACACCTTC.

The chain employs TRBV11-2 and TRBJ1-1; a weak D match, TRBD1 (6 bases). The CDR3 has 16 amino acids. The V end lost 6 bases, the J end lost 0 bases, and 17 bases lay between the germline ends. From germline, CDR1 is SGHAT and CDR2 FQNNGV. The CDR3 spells CASRKLSAGVNTEAFF. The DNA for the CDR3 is TGTGCCAGCAGAAAGTTGAGCGCAGGGGTGAACACTGAAGCTTTCTTT.

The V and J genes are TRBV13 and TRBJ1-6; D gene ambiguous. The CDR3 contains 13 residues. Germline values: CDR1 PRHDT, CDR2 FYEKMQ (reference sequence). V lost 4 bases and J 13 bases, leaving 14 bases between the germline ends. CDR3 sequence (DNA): TGTGCCAGCAGCTCACTAAATGAAATCCCCCTCCACTTT. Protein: CASSSLNEIPLHF. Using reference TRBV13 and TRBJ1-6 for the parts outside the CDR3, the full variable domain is AAGVIQSPRHLIKEKRETATLKCYPIPRHDTVYWYQQGPGQDPQFLISFYEKMQSDKGSIPDRFSAQQFSDYHSELNMSSLELGDSALYFCASSSLNEIPLHFGNGTRLTVT.

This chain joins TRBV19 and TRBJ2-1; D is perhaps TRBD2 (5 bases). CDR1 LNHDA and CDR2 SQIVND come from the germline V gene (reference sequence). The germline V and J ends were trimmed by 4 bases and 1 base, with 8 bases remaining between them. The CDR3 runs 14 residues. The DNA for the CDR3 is TGTGCCAGTAGTAGAAGGACTTCCTACAATGAGCAGTTCTTC. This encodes CASSRRTSYNEQFF.

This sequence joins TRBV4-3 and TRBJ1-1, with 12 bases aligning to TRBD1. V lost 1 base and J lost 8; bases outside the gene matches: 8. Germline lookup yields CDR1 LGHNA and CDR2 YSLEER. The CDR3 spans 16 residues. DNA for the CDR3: TGCGCCAGCAGCCAAGGGTCCGGGACAGGGGGCGCGGAAGCTTTCTTT. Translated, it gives CASSQGSGTGGAEAFF.

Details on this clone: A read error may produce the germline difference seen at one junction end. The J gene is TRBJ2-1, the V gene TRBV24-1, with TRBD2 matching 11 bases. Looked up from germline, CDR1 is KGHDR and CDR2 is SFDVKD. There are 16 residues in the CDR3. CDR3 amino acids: CATSGLTSGTINEQFF. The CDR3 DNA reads TGTGCCACCAGTGGTTTGACTAGCGGGACTATTAATGAGCAGTTCTTC.

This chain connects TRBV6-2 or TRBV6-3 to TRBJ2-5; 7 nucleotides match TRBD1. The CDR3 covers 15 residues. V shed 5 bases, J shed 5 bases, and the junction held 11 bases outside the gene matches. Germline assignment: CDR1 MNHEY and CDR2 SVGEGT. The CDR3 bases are TGTGCCAGCAGTAAGACAGGGACGGTTCGGGAGACCCAGTACTTC. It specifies CASSKTGTVRETQYF.

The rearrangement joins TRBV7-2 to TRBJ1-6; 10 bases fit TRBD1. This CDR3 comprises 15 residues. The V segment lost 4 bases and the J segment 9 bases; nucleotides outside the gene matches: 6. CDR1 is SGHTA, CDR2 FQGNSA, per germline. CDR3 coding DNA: TGTGCCAGCAGCTCTACCGGGACAGGGGTTTCACCCCTCCACTTT. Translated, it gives CASSSTGTGVSPLHF.

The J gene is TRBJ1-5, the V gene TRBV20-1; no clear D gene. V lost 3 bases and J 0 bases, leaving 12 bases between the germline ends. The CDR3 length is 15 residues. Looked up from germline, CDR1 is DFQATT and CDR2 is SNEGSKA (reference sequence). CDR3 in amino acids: CSASPWRISNQPQHF. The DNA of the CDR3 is TGCAGTGCTAGTCCCTGGAGGATTAGCAATCAGCCCCAGCATTTT.

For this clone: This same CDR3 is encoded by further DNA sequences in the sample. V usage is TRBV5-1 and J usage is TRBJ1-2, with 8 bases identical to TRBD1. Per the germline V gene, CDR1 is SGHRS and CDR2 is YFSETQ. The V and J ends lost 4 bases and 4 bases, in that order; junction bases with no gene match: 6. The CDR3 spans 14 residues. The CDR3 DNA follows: TGCGCCAGCAGCCCCGGACAGGGAGGCTATGGCTACACCTTC. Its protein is CASSPGQGGYGYTF.

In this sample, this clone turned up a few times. The CDR3 region is CASRIPQGPSGTGELFF. As DNA, the CDR3 is TGTGCCAGCAGGATCCCACAGGGTCCTTCGGGAACCGGGGAGCTGTTTTTT. V and J are TRBV11-2 and TRBJ2-2; the D gene is possibly TRBD1 (6 bases). V dropped 6 bases and J dropped 5 bases, with 22 bases sitting between them. Per the germline V gene, CDR1 is SGHAT and CDR2 is FQNNGV. This CDR3 comprises 17 residues.

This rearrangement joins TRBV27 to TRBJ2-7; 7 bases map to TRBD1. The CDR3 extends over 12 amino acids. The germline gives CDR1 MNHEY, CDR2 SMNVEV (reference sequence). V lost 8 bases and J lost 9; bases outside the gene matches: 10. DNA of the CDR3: TGTGCCAGCGGACGACAGGGAACCAGGCAGTACTTC. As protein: CASGRQGTRQYF.

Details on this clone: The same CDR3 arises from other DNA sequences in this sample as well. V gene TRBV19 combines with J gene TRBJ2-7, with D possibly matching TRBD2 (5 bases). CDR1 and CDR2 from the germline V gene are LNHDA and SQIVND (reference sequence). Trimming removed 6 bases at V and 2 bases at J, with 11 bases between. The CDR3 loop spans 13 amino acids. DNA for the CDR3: TGTGCCAGTAGCCGGACGGGAACCTACGAGCAGTACTTC. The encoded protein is CASSRTGTYEQYF.

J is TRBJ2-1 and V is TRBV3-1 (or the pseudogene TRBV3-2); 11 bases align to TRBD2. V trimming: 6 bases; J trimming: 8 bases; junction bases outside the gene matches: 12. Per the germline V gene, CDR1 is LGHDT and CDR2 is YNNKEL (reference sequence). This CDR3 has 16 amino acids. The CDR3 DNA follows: TGTGCCAGCAGTCAAAGGGAAACTAGCGGGAGCTATGAGCAGTTCTTC. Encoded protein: CASSQRETSGSYEQFF.

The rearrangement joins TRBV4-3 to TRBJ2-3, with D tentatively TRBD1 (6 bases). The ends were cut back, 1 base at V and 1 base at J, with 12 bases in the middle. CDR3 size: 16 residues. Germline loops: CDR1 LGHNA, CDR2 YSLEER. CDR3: CASSQVLQGRTDTQYF. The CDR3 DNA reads TGCGCCAGCAGCCAAGTCCTACAGGGTCGCACAGATACGCAGTATTTT.

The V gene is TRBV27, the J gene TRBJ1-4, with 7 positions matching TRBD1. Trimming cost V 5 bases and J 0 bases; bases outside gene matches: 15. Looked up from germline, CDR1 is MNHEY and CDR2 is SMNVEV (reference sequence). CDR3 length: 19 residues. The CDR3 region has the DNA TGTGCCAGCAGTCTAGGACAGGACAGAAACCTTGCAACTAATGAAAAACTGTTTTTT. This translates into CASSLGQDRNLATNEKLFF.

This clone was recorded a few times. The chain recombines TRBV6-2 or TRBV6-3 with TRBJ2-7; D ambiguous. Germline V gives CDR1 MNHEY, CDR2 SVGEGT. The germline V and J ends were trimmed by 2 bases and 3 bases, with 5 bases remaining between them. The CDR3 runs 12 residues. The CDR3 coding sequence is TGTGCCAGCAGTTACGACATCTACGAGCAGTACTTC. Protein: CASSYDIYEQYF.

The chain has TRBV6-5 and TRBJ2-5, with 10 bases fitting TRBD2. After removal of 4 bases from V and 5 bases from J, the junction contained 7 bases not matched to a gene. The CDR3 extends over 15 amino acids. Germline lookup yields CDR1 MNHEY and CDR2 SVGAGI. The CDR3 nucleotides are TGTGCCAGCAGTTCGGCTAGCGGGAGTTGGGAGACCCAGTACTTC. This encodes CASSSASGSWETQYF.

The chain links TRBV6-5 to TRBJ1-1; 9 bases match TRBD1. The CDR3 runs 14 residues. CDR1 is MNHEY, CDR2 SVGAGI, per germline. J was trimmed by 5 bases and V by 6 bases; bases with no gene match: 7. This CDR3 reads CASRFSTGGTEAFF. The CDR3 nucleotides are TGTGCCAGCAGATTTTCGACAGGGGGTACTGAAGCTTTCTTT.

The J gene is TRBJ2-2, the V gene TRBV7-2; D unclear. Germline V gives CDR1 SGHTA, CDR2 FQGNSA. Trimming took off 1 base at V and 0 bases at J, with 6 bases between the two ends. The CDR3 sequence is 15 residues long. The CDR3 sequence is CASSLVFANTGELFF. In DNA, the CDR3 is TGTGCCAGCAGCTTAGTTTTCGCGAACACCGGGGAGCTGTTTTTT.

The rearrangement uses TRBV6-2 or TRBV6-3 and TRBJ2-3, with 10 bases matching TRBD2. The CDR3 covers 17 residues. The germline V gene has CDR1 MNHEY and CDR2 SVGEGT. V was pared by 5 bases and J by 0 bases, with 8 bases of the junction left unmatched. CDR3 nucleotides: TGTGCCAGCAGTCAACGACTAGCGGGCTCTAGCACAGATACGCAGTATTTT. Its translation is CASSQRLAGSSTDTQYF.

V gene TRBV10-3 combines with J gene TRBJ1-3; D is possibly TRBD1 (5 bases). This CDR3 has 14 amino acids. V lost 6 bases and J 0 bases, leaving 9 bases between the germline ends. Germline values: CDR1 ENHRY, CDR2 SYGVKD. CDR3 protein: CAIRGASSGNTIYF. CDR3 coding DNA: TGTGCCATCAGAGGGGCAAGCTCTGGAAACACCATATATTTT.

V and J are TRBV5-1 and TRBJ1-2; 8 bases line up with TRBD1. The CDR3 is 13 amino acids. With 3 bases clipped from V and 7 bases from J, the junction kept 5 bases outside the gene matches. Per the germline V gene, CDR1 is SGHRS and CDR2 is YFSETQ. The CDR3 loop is CASSSTGELGYTF. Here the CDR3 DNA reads TGCGCCAGCAGCTCGACAGGGGAACTTGGCTACACCTTC.

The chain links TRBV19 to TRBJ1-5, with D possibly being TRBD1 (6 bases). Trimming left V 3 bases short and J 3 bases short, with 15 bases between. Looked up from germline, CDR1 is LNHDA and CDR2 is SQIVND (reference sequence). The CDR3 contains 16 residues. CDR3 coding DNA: TGTGCCAGTAGTATGCCAGGACAGCTCCTCAATCAGCCCCAGCATTTT. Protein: CASSMPGQLLNQPQHF.

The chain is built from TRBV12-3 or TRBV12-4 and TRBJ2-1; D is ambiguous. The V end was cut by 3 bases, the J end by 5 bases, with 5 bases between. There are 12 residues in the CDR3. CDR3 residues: CASSFQDNEQFF. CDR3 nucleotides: TGTGCCAGCAGTTTTCAGGACAATGAGCAGTTCTTC.